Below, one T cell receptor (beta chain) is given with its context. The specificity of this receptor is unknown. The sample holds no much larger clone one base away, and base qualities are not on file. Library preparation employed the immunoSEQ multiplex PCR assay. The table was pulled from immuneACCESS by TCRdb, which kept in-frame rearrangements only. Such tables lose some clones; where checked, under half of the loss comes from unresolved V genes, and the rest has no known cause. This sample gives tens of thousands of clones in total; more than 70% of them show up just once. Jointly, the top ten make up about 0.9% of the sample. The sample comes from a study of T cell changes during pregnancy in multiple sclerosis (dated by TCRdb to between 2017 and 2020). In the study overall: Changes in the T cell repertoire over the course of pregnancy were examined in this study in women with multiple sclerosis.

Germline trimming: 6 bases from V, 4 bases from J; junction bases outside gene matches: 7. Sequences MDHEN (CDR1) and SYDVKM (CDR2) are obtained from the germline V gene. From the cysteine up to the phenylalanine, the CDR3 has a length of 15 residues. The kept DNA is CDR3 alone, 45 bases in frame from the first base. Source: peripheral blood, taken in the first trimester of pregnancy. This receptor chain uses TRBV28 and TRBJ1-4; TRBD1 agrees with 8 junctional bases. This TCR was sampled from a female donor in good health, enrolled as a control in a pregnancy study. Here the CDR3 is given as CASSLIDRGNEKLFF. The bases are TGTGCCAGCAGCCTAATAGACAGGGGTAATGAAAAACTGTTTTTT.